This passage covers 10 T cell receptor beta chains from one sample sequenced in a study of human T cells and chemical hapten exposure. Each CDR3 protein gets one entry after TCRdb re-called the RACE reads with MiXCR. Found here are around 80,000 distinct CDR3 sequences, 7% to 9% of them singletons; the top ten hold 1.5%. Stated time point: healthy volunteer bleed at 6 weeks. Total RNA was extracted from unfractionated whole blood. Sequencing was done on a sample of whole blood. These receptors were taken from a male donor in good health. Some clones in this sample may be carry-over from other donors' samples.

This clonotype has at least ten counts. The chain joins TRBV29-1 to TRBJ1-1; no firm D call. V was clipped by 6 bases and J by 0 bases, with 8 bases between them. Germline-derived CDR1 and CDR2 are SQVTM and ANQGSEA. The CDR3 contains 12 residues. The CDR3 coding sequence is TGCAGCGTCTTGACATTGAACACTGAAGCTTTCTTT. Translation: CSVLTLNTEAFF.

This clonotype has more than one count but fewer than ten. The chain couples TRBV20-1 to TRBJ2-1, with D perhaps TRBD2 (6 bases). V dropped 0 bases and J dropped 7 bases, with 19 bases sitting between them. This CDR3 region has 16 residues. Per the germline V gene, CDR1 is DFQATT and CDR2 is SNEGSKA (reference sequence). The CDR3 region is CSARDLAGSVLNEQFF. The DNA for the CDR3 is TGCAGTGCTAGAGATCTGGCGGGGAGCGTTTTAAATGAGCAGTTCTTC.

This chain uses TRBV9 with TRBJ2-7; D is unclear. V was pared by 0 bases and J by 2 bases, with 12 bases between. Germline lookup yields CDR1 SGDLS and CDR2 YYNGEE. The CDR3 is 15 amino acids. The CDR3, as DNA: TGTGCCAGCAGCGTAGGAACTCCTTATACCTACGAGCAGTACTTC. Amino acids: CASSVGTPYTYEQYF.

This clonotype was observed a few times. The CDR3 DNA follows: TGTGCCAGCAGCCCGAAACGTGAGACCCAGTACTTC. It specifies CASSPKRETQYF. This sequence joins TRBV7-8 and TRBJ2-5; D call uncertain. The germline V gene has CDR1 SGHVS and CDR2 FQNEAQ. The CDR3 runs 12 residues. The ends were cut back, 5 bases at V and 5 bases at J, with 9 bases in the middle. The full variable domain, with the rest looked up from reference TRBV7-8 and TRBJ2-5, is GAGVSQSPRYKVAKRGQDVALRCDPISGHVSLFWYQQALGQGPEFLTYFQNEAQLDKSGLPSDRFFAERPEGSVSTLKIQRTQQEDSAVYLCASSPKRETQYFGPGTRLLVL.

Ten or more counts support this clonotype. The V gene is TRBV29-1, the J gene TRBJ2-1, with 12 positions matching TRBD2. V lost 6 bases to trimming and J lost 6 bases; unmatched junction nucleotides: 6. Germline assignment: CDR1 SQVTM and CDR2 ANQGSEA. There are 14 residues in the CDR3. The CDR3 bases are TGCAGCGTGACGACTAGCGGGAGAGGCAATGAGCAGTTCTTC. Translated: CSVTTSGRGNEQFF.

The genes are TRBV12-3 or TRBV12-4 and TRBJ2-1, with TRBD2 identical over 8 bases. The CDR3 spans 15 residues. With 3 bases clipped from V and 3 bases from J, the junction kept 4 bases outside the gene matches. As DNA, the CDR3 is TGTGCCAGCAGTTTGACGAGCGGGGGCTACAATGAGCAGTTCTTC. Encoded protein: CASSLTSGGYNEQFF.

This clonotype was observed a few times. The chain links TRBV9 to TRBJ1-1; the D is unclear. The CDR3 extends over 13 amino acids. CDR1 SGDLS and CDR2 YYNGEE come from the germline V gene. Trimming took off 0 bases at V and 4 bases at J, with 7 bases between the two ends. For the CDR3, the DNA is TGTGCCAGCAGCGTAGAAGGGCGCACTGAAGCTTTCTTT. Protein sequence: CASSVEGRTEAFF.

This clonotype showed up just a few times. The V gene is TRBV25-1, the J gene TRBJ2-7; no clear D gene. Germline values: CDR1 MGHDK, CDR2 SYGVNS. CDR3 length: 13 amino acids. Trimming took off 6 bases at V and 5 bases at J, with 14 bases between the two ends. The CDR3, as DNA: TGTGCCAGCAGGGCAACCATTCGGAACGAGCAGTACTTC. Protein sequence: CASRATIRNEQYF.

The chain has TRBV7-9 and TRBJ2-3; no clear D. The CDR3 has 13 residues. Germline loops: CDR1 SEHNR, CDR2 FQNEAQ (reference sequence). Between the trimmed V and J ends, which lost 1 base and 12 bases, there was a span of 14 bases. The CDR3 here is CASSLVIDGLQYF. CDR3 nucleotides: TGTGCCAGCAGCTTAGTTATCGACGGCCTTCAGTATTTT. The full variable domain, its missing parts supplied by reference TRBV7-9 and TRBJ2-3, is DTGVSQNPRHKITKRGQNVTFRCDPISEHNRLYWYRQTLGQGPEFLTYFQNEAQLEKSRLLSDRFSAERPKGSFSTLEIQRTEQGDSAMYLCASSLVIDGLQYFGPGTRLTVL.

This sequence joins TRBV29-1 and TRBJ1-3; TRBD1 agrees at 7 bases. CDR1 SQVTM and CDR2 ANQGSEA come from the germline V gene. Losses at the gene ends were 6 bases for V and 2 bases for J; bases not matched to a gene: 4. This CDR3 contains 13 residues. The CDR3 loop reads CSVMTGTGNTIYF. The CDR3 nucleotides read TGCAGCGTCATGACAGGGACTGGAAACACCATATATTTT.